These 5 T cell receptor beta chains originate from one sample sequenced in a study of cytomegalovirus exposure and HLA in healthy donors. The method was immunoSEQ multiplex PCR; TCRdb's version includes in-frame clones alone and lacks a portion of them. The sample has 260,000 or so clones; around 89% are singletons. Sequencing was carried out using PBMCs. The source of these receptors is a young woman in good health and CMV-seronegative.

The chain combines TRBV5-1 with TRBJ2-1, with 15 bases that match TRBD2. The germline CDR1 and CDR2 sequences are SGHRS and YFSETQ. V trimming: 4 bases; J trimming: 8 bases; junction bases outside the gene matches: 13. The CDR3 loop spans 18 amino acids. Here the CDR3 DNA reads TGCGCCAGCAGCCGACCGGGACTAGCGGGAGGTCCGGGCGATGAGCAGTTCTTC. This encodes CASSRPGLAGGPGDEQFF.

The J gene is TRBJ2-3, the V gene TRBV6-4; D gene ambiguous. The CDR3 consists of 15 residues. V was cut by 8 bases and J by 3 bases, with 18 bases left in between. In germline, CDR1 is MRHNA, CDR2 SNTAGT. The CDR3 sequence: CASSMHRDLTDTQYF. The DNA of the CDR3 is TGTGCCAGCTCAATGCATAGAGATCTTACAGATACGCAGTATTTT.

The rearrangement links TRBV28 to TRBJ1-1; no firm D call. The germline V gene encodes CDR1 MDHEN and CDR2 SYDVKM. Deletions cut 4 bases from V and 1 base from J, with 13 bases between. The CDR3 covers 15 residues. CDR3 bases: TGTGCCAGCAGTTCTATTACAGTGGGGAACACTGAAGCTTTCTTT. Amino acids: CASSSITVGNTEAFF.

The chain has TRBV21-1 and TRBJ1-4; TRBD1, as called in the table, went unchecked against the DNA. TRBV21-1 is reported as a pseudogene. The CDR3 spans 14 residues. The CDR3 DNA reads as TGTGCCAGCAATCGGGGACAGAGTAGTGAAAAACTGTTTTTT. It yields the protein CASNRGQSSEKLFF.

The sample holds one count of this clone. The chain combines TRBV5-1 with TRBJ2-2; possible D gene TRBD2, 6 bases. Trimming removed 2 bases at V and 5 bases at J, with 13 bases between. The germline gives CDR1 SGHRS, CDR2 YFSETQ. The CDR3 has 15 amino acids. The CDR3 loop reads CASSFNVAETGELFF. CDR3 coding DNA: TGCGCCAGCAGCTTTAATGTAGCGGAAACCGGGGAGCTGTTTTTT.